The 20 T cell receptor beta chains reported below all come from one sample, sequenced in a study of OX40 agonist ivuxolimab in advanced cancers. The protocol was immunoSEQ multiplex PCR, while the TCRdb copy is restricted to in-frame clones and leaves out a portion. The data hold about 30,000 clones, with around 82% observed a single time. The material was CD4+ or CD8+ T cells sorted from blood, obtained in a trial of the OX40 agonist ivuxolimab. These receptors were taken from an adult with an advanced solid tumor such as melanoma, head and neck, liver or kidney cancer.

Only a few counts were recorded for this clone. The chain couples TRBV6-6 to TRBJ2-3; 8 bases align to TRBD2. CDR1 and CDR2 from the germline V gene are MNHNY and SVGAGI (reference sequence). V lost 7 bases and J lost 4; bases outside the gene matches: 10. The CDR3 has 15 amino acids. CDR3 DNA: TGTGCCAGCACTAACGGGGGGGAGCTAGCAGATACGCAGTATTTT. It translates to CASTNGGELADTQYF.

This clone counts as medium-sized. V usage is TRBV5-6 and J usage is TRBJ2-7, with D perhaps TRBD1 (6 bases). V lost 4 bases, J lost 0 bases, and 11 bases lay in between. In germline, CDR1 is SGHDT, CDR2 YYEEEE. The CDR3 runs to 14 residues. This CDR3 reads CASSPGQNSYEQYF. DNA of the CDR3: TGTGCCAGCAGCCCCGGACAGAACTCCTACGAGCAGTACTTC.

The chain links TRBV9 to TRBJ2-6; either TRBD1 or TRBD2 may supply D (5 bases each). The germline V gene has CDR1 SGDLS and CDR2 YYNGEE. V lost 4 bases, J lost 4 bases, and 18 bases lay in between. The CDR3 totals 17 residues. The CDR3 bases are TGTGCCAGCAGCCCCCGGGACGGAGCTGGGGGGGCCAACGTCCTGACTTTC. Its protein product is CASSPRDGAGGANVLTF.

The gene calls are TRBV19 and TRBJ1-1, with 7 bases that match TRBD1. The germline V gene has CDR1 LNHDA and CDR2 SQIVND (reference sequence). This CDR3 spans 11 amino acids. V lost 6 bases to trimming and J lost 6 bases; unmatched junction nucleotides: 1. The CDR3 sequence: CASRGQPEAFF. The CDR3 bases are TGTGCCAGTAGGGGACAGCCTGAAGCTTTCTTT.

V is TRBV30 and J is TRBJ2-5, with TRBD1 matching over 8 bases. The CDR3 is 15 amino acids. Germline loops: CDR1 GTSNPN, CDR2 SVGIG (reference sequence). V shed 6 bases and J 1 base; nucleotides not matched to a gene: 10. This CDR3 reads CACQPQGAFQETQYF. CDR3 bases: TGTGCCTGCCAGCCTCAGGGGGCCTTCCAAGAGACCCAGTACTTC. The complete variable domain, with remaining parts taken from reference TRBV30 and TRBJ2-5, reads SQTIHQWPATLVQPVGSPLSLECTVEGTSNPNLYWYRQAAGRGLQLLFYSVGIGQISSEVPQNLSASRPQDRQFILSSKKLLLSDSGFYLCACQPQGAFQETQYFGPGTRLLVL.

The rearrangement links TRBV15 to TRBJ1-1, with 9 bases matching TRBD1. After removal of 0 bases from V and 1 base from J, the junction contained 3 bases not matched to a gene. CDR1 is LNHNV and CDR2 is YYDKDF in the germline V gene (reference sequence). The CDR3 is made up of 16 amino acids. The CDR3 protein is CATSRERGQGNTEAFF. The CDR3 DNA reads TGTGCCACCAGCAGAGAGCGGGGACAGGGGAACACTGAAGCTTTCTTT.

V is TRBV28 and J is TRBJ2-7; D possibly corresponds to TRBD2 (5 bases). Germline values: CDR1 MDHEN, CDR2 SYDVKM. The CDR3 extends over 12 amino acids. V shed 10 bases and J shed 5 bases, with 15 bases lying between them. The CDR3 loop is CATGKILDEQYF. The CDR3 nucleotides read TGTGCCACCGGGAAGATTCTCGACGAGCAGTACTTC.

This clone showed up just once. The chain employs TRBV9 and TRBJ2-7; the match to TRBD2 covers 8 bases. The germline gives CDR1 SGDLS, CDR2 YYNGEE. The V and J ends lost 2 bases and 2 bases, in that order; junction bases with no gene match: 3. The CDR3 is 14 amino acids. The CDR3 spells CASSVSGGTYEQYF. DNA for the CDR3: TGTGCCAGCAGCGTGAGCGGGGGAACCTACGAGCAGTACTTC. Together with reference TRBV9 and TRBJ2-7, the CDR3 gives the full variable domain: DSGVTQTPKHLITATGQRVTLRCSPRSGDLSVYWYQQSLDQGLQFLIQYYNGEERAKGNILERFSAQQFPDLHSELNLSSLELGDSALYFCASSVSGGTYEQYFGPGTRLTVT.

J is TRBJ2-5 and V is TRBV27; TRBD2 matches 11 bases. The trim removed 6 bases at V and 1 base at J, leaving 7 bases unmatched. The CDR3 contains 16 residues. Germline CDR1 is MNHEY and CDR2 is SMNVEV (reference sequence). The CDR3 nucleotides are TGTGCCAGCAGCCCCCGACTAGCGGGATCCCAAGAGACCCAGTACTTC. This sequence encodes CASSPRLAGSQETQYF.

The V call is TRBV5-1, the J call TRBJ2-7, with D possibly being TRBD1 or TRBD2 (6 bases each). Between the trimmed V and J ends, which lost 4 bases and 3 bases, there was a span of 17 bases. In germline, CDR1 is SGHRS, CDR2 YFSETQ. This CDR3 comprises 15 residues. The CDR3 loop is CASSPLRGRHYEQYF. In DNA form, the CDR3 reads TGCGCCAGCAGCCCCTTGAGGGGGAGGCACTACGAGCAGTACTTC.

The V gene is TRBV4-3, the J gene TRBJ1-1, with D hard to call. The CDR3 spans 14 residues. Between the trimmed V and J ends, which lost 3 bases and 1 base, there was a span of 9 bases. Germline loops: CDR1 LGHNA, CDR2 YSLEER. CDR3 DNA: TGCGCCAGCAGCCATTGGCACGGGAACACTGAAGCTTTCTTT. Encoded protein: CASSHWHGNTEAFF.

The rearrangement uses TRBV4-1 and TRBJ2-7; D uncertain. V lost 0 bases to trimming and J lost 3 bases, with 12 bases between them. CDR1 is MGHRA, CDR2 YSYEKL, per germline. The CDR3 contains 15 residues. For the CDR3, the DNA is TGCGCCAGCAGCCAAGATTCTACAGCCTTCTACGAGCAGTACTTC. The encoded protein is CASSQDSTAFYEQYF.

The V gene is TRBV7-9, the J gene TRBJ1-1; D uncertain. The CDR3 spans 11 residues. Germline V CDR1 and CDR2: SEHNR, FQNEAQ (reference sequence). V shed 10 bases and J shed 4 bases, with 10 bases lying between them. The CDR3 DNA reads TGTGCCACCAGGACGGGCACTGAAGCTTTCTTT. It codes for CATRTGTEAFF.

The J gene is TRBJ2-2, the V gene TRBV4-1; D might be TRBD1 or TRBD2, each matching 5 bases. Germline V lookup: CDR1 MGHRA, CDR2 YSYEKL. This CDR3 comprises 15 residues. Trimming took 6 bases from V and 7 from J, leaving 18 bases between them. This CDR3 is CASRLRDEASGELFF. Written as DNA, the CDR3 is TGCGCCAGCAGACTCAGGGACGAGGCCAGCGGGGAGCTGTTTTTT.

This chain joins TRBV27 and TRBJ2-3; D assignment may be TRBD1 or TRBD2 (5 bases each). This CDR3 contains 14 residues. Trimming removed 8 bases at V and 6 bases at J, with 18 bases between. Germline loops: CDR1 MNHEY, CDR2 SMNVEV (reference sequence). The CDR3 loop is CASRRGTGLDTQYF. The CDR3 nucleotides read TGTGCCAGCCGTAGGGGAACGGGGTTGGATACGCAGTATTTT.

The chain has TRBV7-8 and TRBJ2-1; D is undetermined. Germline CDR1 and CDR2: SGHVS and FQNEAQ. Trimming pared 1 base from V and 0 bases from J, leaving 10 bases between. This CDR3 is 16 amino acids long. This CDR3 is CASSLVLSSSYNEQFF. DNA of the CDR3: TGTGCCAGCAGCTTAGTGCTTTCGAGCTCCTACAATGAGCAGTTCTTC. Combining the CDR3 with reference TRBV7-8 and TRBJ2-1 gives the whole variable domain GAGVSQSPRYKVAKRGQDVALRCDPISGHVSLFWYQQALGQGPEFLTYFQNEAQLDKSGLPSDRFFAERPEGSVSTLKIQRTQQEDSAVYLCASSLVLSSSYNEQFFGPGTRLTVL.

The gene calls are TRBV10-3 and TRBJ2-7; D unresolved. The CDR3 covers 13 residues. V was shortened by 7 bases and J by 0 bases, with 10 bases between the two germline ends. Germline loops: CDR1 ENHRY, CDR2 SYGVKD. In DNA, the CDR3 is TGTGCCATCACCCCAGAGAGCTCCTACGAGCAGTACTTC. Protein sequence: CAITPESSYEQYF.

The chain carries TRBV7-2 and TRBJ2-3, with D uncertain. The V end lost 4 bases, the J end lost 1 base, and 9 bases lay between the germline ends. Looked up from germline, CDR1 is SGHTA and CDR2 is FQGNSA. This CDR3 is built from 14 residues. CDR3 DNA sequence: TGTGCCAGCAGCTCCCTCTGGGGCACAGATACGCAGTATTTT. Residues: CASSSLWGTDTQYF.

The CDR3 sequence: CASSLGAGLAGVETQYF. CDR3 coding DNA: TGTGCCAGCAGCTTAGGTGCGGGACTAGCGGGAGTGGAGACCCAGTACTTC. V usage is TRBV11-2 and J usage is TRBJ2-5, with 14 bases fitting TRBD2. The CDR3 is 17 amino acids. Germline V gene data show CDR1 as SGHAT and CDR2 as FQNNGV. The junction had 6 bases not matched to a gene; V was cut back by 1 base and J by 5 bases.

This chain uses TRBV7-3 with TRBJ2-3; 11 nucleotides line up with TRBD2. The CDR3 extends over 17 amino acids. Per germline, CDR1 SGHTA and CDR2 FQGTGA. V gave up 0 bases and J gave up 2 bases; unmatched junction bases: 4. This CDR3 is CASSLTATSGVTDTQYF. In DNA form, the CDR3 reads TGTGCCAGCAGCTTAACCGCGACTAGCGGGGTCACAGATACGCAGTATTTT.